The 3 T cell receptor delta chains reported below all come from one sample, sequenced in a study of gamma-delta T cells after stem cell transplantation. TCRdb repeated clone calling on the RT-PCR reads with CATT. The sample lists hundreds of delta-chain clones, roughly 6.3% occurring once. Sequenced sample: gamma-delta T cells. These TCRs come from a human donor. It is not recorded whose cells these are; they may come from a transplant donor.

For this clone: The protein that TCRdb holds for this DNA derives from a much larger clone and differs from the translated DNA at residue 9, which likely indicates a read error; the protein shown here is translated from the DNA. V usage is TRDV2 and J usage is TRDJ1; D possibly corresponds to TRDD3 (5 bases). V lost 3 bases and J lost 1, with 26 bases in between. CDR1 and CDR2 from the germline V gene are GEAIGNYY and EKD. This CDR3 region has 19 residues. The CDR3 sequence: CACDDMSTEGLARTDKLIF. For the CDR3, the DNA is TGTGCCTGTGACGACATGTCTACTGAGGGATTGGCCCGCACCGATAAACTCATCTTT.

This clone was seen only a few times. TCRdb lists the protein of a much larger clone for this DNA, which differs at residue 11, so this is likely a read error; the protein given here is translated from the DNA itself. The rearrangement links TRDV2 to TRDJ1; the match to TRDD3 covers 10 bases. The J segment lost 7 bases and the V segment lost 2 bases, leaving 15 bases of the junction unmatched. In germline, CDR1 is GEAIGNYY, CDR2 EKD. This CDR3 spans 17 amino acids. The CDR3 DNA reads as TGTGCCTGTGACAAAACCCGATGGGGGATACACACGGGTAAACTCATCTTT. It translates to CACDKTRWGIHTGKLIF.

In this sample, this clone turned up a few times. The translation of this DNA and the TCRdb protein of a much larger clone differ at residue 18, probably owing to a read error; the protein shown here is translated from the DNA. This sequence joins TRDV2 and TRDJ1; 11 bases agree with TRDD3. Germline V lookup: CDR1 GEAIGNYY, CDR2 EKD. The CDR3 has 20 amino acids. The CDR3 nucleotides read TGTGCCTGTGACACCGTTGGTGGGGGATACGTCAATTTGGACACCGATAAACCCATCTTT. This encodes CACDTVGGGYVNLDTDKPIF.